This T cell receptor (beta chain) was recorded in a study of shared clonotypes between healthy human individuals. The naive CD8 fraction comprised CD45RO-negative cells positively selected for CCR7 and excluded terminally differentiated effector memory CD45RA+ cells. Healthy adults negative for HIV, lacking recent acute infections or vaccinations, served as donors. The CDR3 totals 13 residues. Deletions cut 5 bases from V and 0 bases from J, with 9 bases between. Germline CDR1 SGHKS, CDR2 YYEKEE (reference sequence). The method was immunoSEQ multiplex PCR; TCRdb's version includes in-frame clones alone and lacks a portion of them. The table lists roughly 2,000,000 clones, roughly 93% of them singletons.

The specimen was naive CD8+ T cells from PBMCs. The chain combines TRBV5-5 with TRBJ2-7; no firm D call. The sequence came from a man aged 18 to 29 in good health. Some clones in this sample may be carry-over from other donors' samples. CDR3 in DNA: TGTGCCAGCAGTTACACGAGCTCCTACGAGCAGTACTTC. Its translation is CASSYTSSYEQYF.